Presented here are 3 T cell receptor beta chains from one specimen sequenced in a study of technical replicates of blood from a handful of donors. Sequencing was performed with immunoSEQ multiplex PCR; in TCRdb, only in-frame clones are kept and a portion is missing. The table records 60,000 to 70,000 clones, 95% to 98% of them present only once. The sample consisted of T cells isolated from PBMCs. The receptors come from a human donor in good health.

The chain joins TRBV7-9 to TRBJ2-5, with a tentative D call TRBD2 (6 bases). V was pared by 6 bases and J by 5 bases, with 13 bases between. CDR3 size: 13 residues. The V gene's germline CDR1 is SEHNR and CDR2 FQNEAQ (reference sequence). This chain's CDR3 is CASRRGGQETQYF. In DNA, the CDR3 is TGTGCCAGCAGGCGGGGTGGCCAGGAGACCCAGTACTTC.

The chain carries TRBV6-6 and TRBJ1-1, with a tentative D call TRBD1 (6 bases). The CDR3 is 13 residues long. Trimming stripped 5 bases from V and 8 bases from J, with 15 bases between. CDR1 MNHNY and CDR2 SVGAGI come from the germline V gene (reference sequence). CDR3 DNA sequence: TGTGCCAGCAGTACAGACAGGATTGGGGAAGCTTTCTTT. This encodes CASSTDRIGEAFF.

The CDR3: CASSLDSLNETQYF. Written as DNA, the CDR3 is TGTGCCAGCAGCTTGGACAGCTTGAACGAGACCCAGTACTTC. This chain links TRBV7-9 with TRBJ2-5; maybe TRBD1 (6 bases). V lost 3 bases and J lost 5, with 13 bases in between. The germline V gene encodes CDR1 SEHNR and CDR2 FQNEAQ (reference sequence). This CDR3 comprises 14 residues.